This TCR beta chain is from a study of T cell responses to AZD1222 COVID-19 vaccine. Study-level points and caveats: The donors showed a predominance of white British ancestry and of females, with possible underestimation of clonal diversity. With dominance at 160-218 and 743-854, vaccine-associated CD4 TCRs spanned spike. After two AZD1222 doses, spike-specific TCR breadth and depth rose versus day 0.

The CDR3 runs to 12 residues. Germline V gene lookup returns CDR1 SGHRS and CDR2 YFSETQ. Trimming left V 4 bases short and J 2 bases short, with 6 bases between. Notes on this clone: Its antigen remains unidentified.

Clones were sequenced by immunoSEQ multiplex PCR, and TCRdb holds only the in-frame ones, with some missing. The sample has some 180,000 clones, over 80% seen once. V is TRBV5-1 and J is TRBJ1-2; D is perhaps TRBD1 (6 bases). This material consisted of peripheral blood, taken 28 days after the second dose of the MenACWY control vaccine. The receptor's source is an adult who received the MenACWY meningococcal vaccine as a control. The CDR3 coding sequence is TGCGCCAGCAGCCAGGGGAACTATGGCTACACCTTC. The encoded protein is CASSQGNYGYTF.